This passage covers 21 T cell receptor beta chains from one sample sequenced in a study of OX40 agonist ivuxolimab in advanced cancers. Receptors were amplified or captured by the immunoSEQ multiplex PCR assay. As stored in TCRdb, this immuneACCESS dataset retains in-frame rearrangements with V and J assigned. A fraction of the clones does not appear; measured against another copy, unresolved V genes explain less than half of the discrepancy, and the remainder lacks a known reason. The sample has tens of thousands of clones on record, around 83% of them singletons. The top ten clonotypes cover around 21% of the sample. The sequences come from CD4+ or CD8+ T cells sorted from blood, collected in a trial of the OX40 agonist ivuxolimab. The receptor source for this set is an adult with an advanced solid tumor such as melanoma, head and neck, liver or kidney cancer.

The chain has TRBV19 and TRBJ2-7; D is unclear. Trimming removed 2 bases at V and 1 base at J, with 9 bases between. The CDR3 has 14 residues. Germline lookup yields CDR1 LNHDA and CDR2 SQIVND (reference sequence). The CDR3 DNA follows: TGTGCCAGTAGTATATCTCTCCCATCCTACGAGCAGTACTTC. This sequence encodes CASSISLPSYEQYF.

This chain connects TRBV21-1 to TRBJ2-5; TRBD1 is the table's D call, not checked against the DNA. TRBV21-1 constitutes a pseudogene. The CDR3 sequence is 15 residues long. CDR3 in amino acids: CASSKAGTGRETQYF. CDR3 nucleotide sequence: TGTGCCAGCAGCAAAGCTGGGACAGGGCGGGAGACCCAGTACTTC.

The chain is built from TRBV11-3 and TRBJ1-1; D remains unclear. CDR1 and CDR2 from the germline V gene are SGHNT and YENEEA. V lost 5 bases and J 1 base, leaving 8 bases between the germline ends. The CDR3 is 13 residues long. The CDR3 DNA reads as TGTGCCAGCAGCCTTGACGGGAACACTGAAGCTTTCTTT. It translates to CASSLDGNTEAFF.

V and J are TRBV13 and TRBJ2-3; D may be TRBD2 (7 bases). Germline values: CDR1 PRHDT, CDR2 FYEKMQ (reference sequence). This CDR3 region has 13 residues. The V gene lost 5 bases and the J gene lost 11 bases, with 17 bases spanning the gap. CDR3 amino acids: CASSHGGPKGQYF. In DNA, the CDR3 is TGTGCCAGCAGCCACGGGGGGCCCAAGGGGCAGTATTTT.

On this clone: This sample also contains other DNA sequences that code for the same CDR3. CDR3 sequence reads: CASSSRETQYF. The CDR3 bases are TGTGCCAGCAGCTCACGAGAGACCCAGTACTTC. This sequence joins TRBV7-9 and TRBJ2-5, with D hard to call. The ends were cut back, 4 bases at V and 4 bases at J, with 4 bases in the middle. CDR1 is SEHNR, CDR2 FQNEAQ, per germline (reference sequence). The CDR3 is 11 residues long.

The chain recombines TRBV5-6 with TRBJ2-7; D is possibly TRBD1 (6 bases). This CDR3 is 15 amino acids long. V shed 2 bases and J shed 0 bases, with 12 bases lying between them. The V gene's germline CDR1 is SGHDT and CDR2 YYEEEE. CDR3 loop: CASSLTGKSSYEQYF. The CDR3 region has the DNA TGTGCCAGCAGCTTAACAGGGAAGAGCTCCTACGAGCAGTACTTC.

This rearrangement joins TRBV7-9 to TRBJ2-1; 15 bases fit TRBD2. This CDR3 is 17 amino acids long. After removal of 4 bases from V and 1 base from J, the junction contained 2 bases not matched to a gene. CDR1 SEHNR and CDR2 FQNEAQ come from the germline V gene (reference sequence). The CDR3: CASSSGLAGGSYNEQFF. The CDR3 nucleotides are TGTGCCAGCAGCTCCGGACTAGCGGGAGGGTCCTACAATGAGCAGTTCTTC.

CDR3 in DNA: TGTGCCATCAGTGAGTCCCAGCGGGGGGTTTACAATGAGCAGTTCTTC. This sequence encodes CAISESQRGVYNEQFF. The chain uses TRBV10-3 and TRBJ2-1, with 9 nucleotides matching TRBD2. Losses at the gene ends were 0 bases for V and 4 bases for J; bases not matched to a gene: 4. The V gene's germline CDR1 is ENHRY and CDR2 SYGVKD. This CDR3 comprises 16 residues.

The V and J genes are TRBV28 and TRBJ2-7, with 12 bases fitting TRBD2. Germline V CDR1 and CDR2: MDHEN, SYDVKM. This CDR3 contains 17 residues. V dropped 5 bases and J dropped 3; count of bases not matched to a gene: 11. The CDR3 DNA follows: TGTGCCAGCAGTATTTCCACTAGCGGGAGGCTAATCTACGAGCAGTACTTC. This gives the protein CASSISTSGRLIYEQYF. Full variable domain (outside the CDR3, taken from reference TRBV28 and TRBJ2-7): DVKVTQSSRYLVKRTGEKVFLECVQDMDHENMFWYRQDPGLGLRLIYFSYDVKMKEKGDIPEGYSVSREKKERFSLILESASTNQTSMYLCASSISTSGRLIYEQYFGPGTRLTVT.

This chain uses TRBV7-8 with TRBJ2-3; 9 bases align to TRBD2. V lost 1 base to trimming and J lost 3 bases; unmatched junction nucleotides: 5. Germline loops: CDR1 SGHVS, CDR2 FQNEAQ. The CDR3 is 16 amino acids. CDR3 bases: TGTGCCAGCAGCTTAGGGGGACTAGCCCTTACAGATACGCAGTATTTT. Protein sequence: CASSLGGLALTDTQYF.

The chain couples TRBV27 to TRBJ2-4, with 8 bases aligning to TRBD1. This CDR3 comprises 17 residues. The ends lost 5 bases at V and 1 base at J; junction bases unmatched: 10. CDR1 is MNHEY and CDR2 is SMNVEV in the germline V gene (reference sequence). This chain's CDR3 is CASSPRGRGPAKNIQYF. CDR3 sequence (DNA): TGTGCCAGCAGTCCCCGAGGCAGGGGGCCTGCCAAAAACATTCAGTACTTC.

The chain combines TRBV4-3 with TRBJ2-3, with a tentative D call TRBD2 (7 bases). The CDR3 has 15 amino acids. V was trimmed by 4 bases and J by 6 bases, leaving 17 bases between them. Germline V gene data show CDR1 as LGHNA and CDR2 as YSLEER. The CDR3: CASSLRTRGADTQYF. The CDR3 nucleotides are TGCGCCAGCAGCCTCCGGACTAGGGGGGCCGATACGCAGTATTTT.

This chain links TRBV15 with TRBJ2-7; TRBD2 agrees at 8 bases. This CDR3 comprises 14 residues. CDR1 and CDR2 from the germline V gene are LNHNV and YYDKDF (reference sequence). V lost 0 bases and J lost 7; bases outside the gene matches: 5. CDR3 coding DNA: TGTGCCACCAGCAGAGACCGGGGGGGGACGGAGCAGTACTTC. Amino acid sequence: CATSRDRGGTEQYF.

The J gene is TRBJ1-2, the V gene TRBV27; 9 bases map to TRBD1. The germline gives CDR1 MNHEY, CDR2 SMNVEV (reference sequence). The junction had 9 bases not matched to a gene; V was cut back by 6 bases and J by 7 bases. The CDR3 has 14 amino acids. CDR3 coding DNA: TGTGCCAGCAGCGGGTCCGGGACAGGGCTTGGCTACACCTTC. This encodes CASSGSGTGLGYTF.

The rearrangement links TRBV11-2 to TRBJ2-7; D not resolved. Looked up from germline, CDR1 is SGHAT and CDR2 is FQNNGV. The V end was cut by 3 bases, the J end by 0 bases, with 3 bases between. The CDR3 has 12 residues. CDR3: CASSFNSYEQYF. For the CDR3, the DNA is TGTGCCAGCAGCTTCAACTCCTACGAGCAGTACTTC.

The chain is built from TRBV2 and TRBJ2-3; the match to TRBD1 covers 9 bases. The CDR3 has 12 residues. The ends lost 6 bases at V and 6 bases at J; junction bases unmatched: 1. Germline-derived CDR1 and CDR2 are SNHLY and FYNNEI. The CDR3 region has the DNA TGTGCCAGCAGCGACAGGGGGGATACGCAGTATTTT. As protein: CASSDRGDTQYF.

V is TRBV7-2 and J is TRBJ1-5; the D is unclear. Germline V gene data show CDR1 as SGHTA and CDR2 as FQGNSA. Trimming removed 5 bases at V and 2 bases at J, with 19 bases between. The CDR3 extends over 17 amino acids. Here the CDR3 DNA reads TGTGCCAGCAGCGAAGGGTGGGGTCCAGAGGGCAATCAGCCCCAGCATTTT. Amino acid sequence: CASSEGWGPEGNQPQHF. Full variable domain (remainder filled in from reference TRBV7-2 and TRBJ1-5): GAGVSQSPSNKVTEKGKDVELRCDPISGHTALYWYRQSLGQGLEFLIYFQGNSAPDKSGLPSDRFSAERTGGSVSTLTIQRTQQEDSAVYLCASSEGWGPEGNQPQHFGDGTRLSIL.

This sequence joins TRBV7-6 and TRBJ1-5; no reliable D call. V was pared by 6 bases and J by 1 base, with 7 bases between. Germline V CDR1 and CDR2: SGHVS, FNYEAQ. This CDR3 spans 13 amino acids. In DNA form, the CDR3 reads TGTGCCAGCAGATTGATGAGCAATCAGCCCCAGCATTTT. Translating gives CASRLMSNQPQHF.

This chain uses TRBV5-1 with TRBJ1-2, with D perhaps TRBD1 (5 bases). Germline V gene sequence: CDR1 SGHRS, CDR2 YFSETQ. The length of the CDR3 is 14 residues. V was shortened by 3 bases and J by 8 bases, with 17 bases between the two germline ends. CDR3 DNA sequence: TGCGCCAGCAGCTCCGCCGGGGGACTCAGAGGCTACACCTTC. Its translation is CASSSAGGLRGYTF.

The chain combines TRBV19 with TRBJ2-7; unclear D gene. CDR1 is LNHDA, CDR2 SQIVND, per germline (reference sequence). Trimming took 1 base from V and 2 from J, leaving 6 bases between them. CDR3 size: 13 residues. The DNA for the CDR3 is TGTGCCAGTAGTATAGGGGCGGCCTACGAGCAGTACTTC. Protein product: CASSIGAAYEQYF.

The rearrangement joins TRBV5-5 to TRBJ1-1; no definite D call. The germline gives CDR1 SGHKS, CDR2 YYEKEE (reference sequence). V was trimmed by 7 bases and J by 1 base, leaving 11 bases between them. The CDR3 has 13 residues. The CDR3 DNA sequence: TGTGCCAGCTTCCAGACCGGGAACACTGAAGCTTTCTTT. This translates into CASFQTGNTEAFF.